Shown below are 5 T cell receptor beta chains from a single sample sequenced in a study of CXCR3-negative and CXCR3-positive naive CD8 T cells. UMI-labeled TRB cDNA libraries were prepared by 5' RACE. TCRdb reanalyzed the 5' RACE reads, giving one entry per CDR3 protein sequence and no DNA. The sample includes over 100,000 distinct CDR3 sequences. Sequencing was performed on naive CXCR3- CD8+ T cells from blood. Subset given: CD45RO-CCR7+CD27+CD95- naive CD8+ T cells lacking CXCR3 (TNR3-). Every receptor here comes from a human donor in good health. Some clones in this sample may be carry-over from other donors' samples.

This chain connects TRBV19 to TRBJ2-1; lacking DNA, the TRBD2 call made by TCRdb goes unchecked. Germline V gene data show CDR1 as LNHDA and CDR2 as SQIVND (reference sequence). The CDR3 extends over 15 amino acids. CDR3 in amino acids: CASSERVSSYNEQFF.

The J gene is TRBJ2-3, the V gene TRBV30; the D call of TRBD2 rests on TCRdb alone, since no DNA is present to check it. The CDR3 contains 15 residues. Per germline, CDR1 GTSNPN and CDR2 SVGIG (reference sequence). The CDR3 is CAWTQTGGPTDTQYF.

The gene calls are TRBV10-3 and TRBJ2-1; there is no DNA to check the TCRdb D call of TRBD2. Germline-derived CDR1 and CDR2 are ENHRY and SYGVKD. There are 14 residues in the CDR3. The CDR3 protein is CAITRLAGADEQFF.

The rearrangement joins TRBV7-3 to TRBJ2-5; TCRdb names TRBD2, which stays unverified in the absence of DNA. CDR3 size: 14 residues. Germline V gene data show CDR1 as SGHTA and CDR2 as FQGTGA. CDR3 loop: CASSSIAGEETQYF.

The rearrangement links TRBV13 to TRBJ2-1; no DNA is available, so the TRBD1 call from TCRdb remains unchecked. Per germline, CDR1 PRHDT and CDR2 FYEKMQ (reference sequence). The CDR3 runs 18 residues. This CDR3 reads CASSLRASGTPSYNEQFF.